The rows below give T cell receptor beta chains drawn from one sample of a study of cytomegalovirus exposure and HLA in healthy donors. Clones were read by immunoSEQ multiplex PCR, and TCRdb kept only the in-frame ones, dropping some. The sample includes approximately 75,000 clones, roughly 88% seen only once; the top ten take approximately 17%. The sequencing input was PBMCs. These receptors all come from a man between 65 and 85 years old in good health and CMV-seropositive. Each CDR3 is given with its conserved first and last residue.

v_gene,CDR3aa
TRBV6-1,CASSDSVYSNQPQHF
TRBV4-1,CASSQVTGANYGYTF
TRBV9,CASRGQGNYGYTF
TRBV28,CASSSGIKNIQYF
TRBV10-3,CATQAQYQETQYF
TRBV7-9,CASSYDRGNYGYTF
TRBV27,CASKPDREPSYEQYF
TRBV5-6,CASSLASAGGNGYTF
TRBV5-1,CASSLDQQGTGELFF
TRBV7-2,CASSVDRGRETQYF
TRBV7-2,CASSSPGQGRDEQYF
TRBV7-9,CASSLAGNQHGYTF
TRBV5-1,CASSPTSTTGELFF
TRBV5-1,CASSSGQERETQYF
TRBV6-1,CASSESRADTGELFF
TRBV27,CASSTPGPPRPYPNQPQHF
TRBV9,CASSVDSPPYEQYF
TRBV4-3,CASSHGLAVPTDTQYF
TRBV28,CASSFYRDGETQYF
TRBV7-3,CASSLFQGLEQYF
TRBV30,CAWSVMGQGASGANVLTF
TRBV7-7,CASSPPGQSNEQFF
TRBV23-1,CASLYPAYNEQFF
TRBV27,CASRTGEREKLFF
TRBV28,CASTSRGDRGSYEQYF
TRBV19,CARGGASGNTIYF
TRBV10-1,CASTPGQGTNGELFF
TRBV6-5,CASSYSYRVEGEQYF
TRBV5-1,CASSLDRSGYYGYTF
TRBV18,CASSRKDRGSDGYTF
TRBV2,CASNRKIGHTDTQYF
TRBV13,CASNLRLAGSTDTQYF
TRBV10-3,CAISGTASDRFSYEQYF
TRBV5-1,CASSPGTDRTGELFF
TRBV4-1,CASSPQLAGEETQYF
TRBV2,CASSELGGSGPDTQYF
TRBV29-1,CSVWTSGGDRTYEQYF
TRBV6-1,CASSELYSQETQYF
TRBV7-9,CASSQEAEPRSGTQYF
TRBV5-6,CASMPAGAAGELFF
TRBV30,CAWAGQLNEKLFF
TRBV7-9,CASSLAGGTGRHSGNTIYF